The 17 T cell receptor beta chains presented below share a single source sample, sequenced in a study of T cell responses to AZD1222 COVID-19 vaccine. TCRdb's table, derived via immunoSEQ multiplex PCR, lists solely in-frame clones and lacks some. The data show about 140,000 clones, 80% to 95% seen once. The sample consisted of peripheral blood, taken 28 days after the second AZD1222 dose. The receptors here all came from an adult who received the AZD1222 COVID-19 vaccine.

The CDR3 is CASSMGTGTGELFF. In nucleotides, the CDR3 is TGTGCCAGTAGTATGGGGACAGGCACCGGGGAGCTGTTTTTT. The V call is TRBV19, the J call TRBJ2-2; TRBD1 aligns across 8 bases. Germline CDR1 reads LNHDA; CDR2 reads SQIVND (reference sequence). This CDR3 has 14 residues. V was pared by 3 bases and J by 4 bases, with 1 base of the junction left unmatched. The full variable domain, completed using reference TRBV19 and TRBJ2-2, is DGGITQSPKYLFRKEGQNVTLSCEQNLNHDAMYWYRQDPGQGLRLIYYSQIVNDFQKGDIAEGYSVSREKKESFPLTVTSAQKNPTAFYLCASSMGTGTGELFFGEGSRLTVL.

The chain links TRBV20-1 to TRBJ1-1, with 7 positions matching TRBD1. The CDR3 loop spans 11 amino acids. Trimming took 5 bases from V and 8 from J; bases not matched to a gene: 5. Germline V CDR1 and CDR2: DFQATT, SNEGSKA (reference sequence). CDR3 sequence reads: CSAPTGQEAFF. CDR3 DNA: TGCAGTGCTCCCACGGGACAGGAAGCTTTCTTT.

This chain links TRBV5-1 with TRBJ1-1, with D possibly being TRBD1 (6 bases). Looked up from germline, CDR1 is SGHRS and CDR2 is YFSETQ. With 4 bases removed from V and 3 bases from J, the gap between germline ends came to 13 bases. This CDR3 region has 14 residues. In DNA, the CDR3 is TGCGCCAGCAGCCCCCGGGCAGGGGACACTGAAGCTTTCTTT. It codes for CASSPRAGDTEAFF.

The chain carries TRBV2 and TRBJ1-6, with D hard to call. The CDR3 covers 16 residues. Trimming took off 6 bases at V and 7 bases at J, with 19 bases between the two ends. Germline V gene data show CDR1 as SNHLY and CDR2 as FYNNEI. The CDR3 reads CASSNPPGRGNSPLHF. CDR3 DNA: TGTGCCAGCAGCAACCCTCCTGGACGCGGGAATTCACCCCTCCACTTT.

This chain joins TRBV7-9 and TRBJ1-2; TRBD1 might be the D (6 bases). The CDR3 contains 15 residues. V was cut by 2 bases and J by 4 bases, with 14 bases left in between. Germline V CDR1 and CDR2: SEHNR, FQNEAQ (reference sequence). The CDR3 loop reads CASSLSGGRVYGYTF. The DNA for the CDR3 is TGTGCCAGCAGCTTAAGCGGGGGGCGAGTCTATGGCTACACCTTC. Full variable domain (remainder filled in from reference TRBV7-9 and TRBJ1-2): DTGVSQNPRHKITKRGQNVTFRCDPISEHNRLYWYRQTLGQGPEFLTYFQNEAQLEKSRLLSDRFSAERPKGSFSTLEIQRTEQGDSAMYLCASSLSGGRVYGYTFGSGTRLTVV.

This rearrangement joins TRBV7-9 to TRBJ1-5; TRBD1 is a possible D gene (6 bases). The germline V gene encodes CDR1 SEHNR and CDR2 FQNEAQ (reference sequence). The CDR3 covers 14 residues. The V end was cut by 3 bases, the J end by 5 bases, with 11 bases between. The CDR3 bases are TGTGCCAGCAGCTTTGGGGGGCTCGATCAGCCCCAGCATTTT. Amino acids: CASSFGGLDQPQHF. Combining the CDR3 with reference TRBV7-9 and TRBJ1-5 gives the whole variable domain DTGVSQNPRHKITKRGQNVTFRCDPISEHNRLYWYRQTLGQGPEFLTYFQNEAQLEKSRLLSDRFSAERPKGSFSTLEIQRTEQGDSAMYLCASSFGGLDQPQHFGDGTRLSIL.

The V and J genes are TRBV27 and TRBJ2-3; D ambiguous. V was clipped by 2 bases and J by 0 bases, with 12 bases between them. Germline-derived CDR1 and CDR2 are MNHEY and SMNVEV (reference sequence). The CDR3 totals 16 residues. The CDR3 DNA follows: TGTGCCAGCAGTTTAGGTGGGATCCTAAGCACAGATACGCAGTATTTT. The encoded protein is CASSLGGILSTDTQYF.

The chain joins TRBV5-4 to TRBJ2-7; unclear D gene. Germline CDR1 and CDR2: SGHNT and YYREEE (reference sequence). The CDR3 spans 14 residues. Trimming took 6 bases from V and 3 from J, leaving 16 bases between them. The CDR3 DNA reads TGTGCCAGCACCAAAATGGGGTCCCTCTACGAGCAGTACTTC. Translated, it gives CASTKMGSLYEQYF.

The chain combines TRBV5-5 with TRBJ1-2, with D unresolved. The CDR3 covers 13 residues. Germline V gives CDR1 SGHKS, CDR2 YYEKEE (reference sequence). Between the trimmed V and J ends, which lost 0 bases and 0 bases, there was a span of 3 bases. CDR3 residues: CASSLGPNYGYTF. CDR3 nucleotides: TGTGCCAGCAGCTTGGGACCTAACTATGGCTACACCTTC.

This chain uses TRBV20-1 with TRBJ1-3; D unclear. Trimming shortened V by 6 bases and J by 8 bases, and 11 bases separated the two germline ends. The CDR3 has 11 residues. The germline V gene has CDR1 DFQATT and CDR2 SNEGSKA (reference sequence). The CDR3 reads CSAQYVDTIYF. Here the CDR3 DNA reads TGCAGTGCGCAATACGTTGACACCATATATTTT.

V and J are TRBV24-1 and TRBJ2-7, with D possibly TRBD2 on 5 matching bases. The germline V gene has CDR1 KGHDR and CDR2 SFDVKD. Trimming cost V 5 bases and J 4 bases, with 5 bases left between them. The CDR3 totals 11 residues. CDR3 protein: CATSAGYEQYF. CDR3 DNA: TGTGCCACCAGTGCGGGGTACGAGCAGTACTTC.

This sequence joins TRBV5-5 and TRBJ1-1; 7 bases align to TRBD1. This CDR3 is 14 amino acids long. With V trimmed by 2 bases and J by 3 bases, 4 bases remained unmatched. CDR1 and CDR2 (germline): SGHKS, YYEKEE (reference sequence). The CDR3 sequence: CASSLPGGDTEAFF. In DNA form, the CDR3 reads TGTGCCAGCAGCTTACCAGGGGGGGACACTGAAGCTTTCTTT.

J is TRBJ2-3 and V is TRBV3-1 (or the pseudogene TRBV3-2); a weak D match, TRBD2 (6 bases). The germline gives CDR1 LGHDT, CDR2 YNNKEL (reference sequence). This CDR3 has 16 residues. Trimming cost V 4 bases and J 3 bases, with 17 bases left between them. The CDR3 here is CASSPLAVLNTDTQYF. The CDR3 DNA reads as TGTGCCAGCAGCCCCTTAGCGGTCCTCAATACAGATACGCAGTATTTT.

V gene TRBV6-1 combines with J gene TRBJ1-2; D unresolved. The CDR3 extends over 16 amino acids. Germline loops: CDR1 MNHNS, CDR2 SASEGT. With 0 bases removed from V and 7 bases from J, the gap between germline ends came to 18 bases. CDR3 in DNA: TGTGCCAGCAGTGAAGCGGGGATATACATTTCAGGTGGCTACACCTTC. Its translation is CASSEAGIYISGGYTF.

The chain has TRBV6-5 and TRBJ2-7; tentatively, D is TRBD1 (6 bases). Trimming shortened V by 5 bases and J by 5 bases, and 16 bases separated the two germline ends. CDR3 size: 14 residues. Germline V lookup: CDR1 MNHEY, CDR2 SVGAGI. CDR3 in amino acids: CASSRLAGADEQYF. CDR3 bases: TGTGCCAGCAGTCGGCTAGCAGGGGCTGACGAGCAGTACTTC.

CDR3 DNA sequence: TGTGCCAGCAGTGACCCGGGCCGAGGGGATGAAAAACTGTTTTTT. It codes for CASSDPGRGDEKLFF. The rearrangement links TRBV6-2 or TRBV6-3 to TRBJ1-4; a weak D match, TRBD1 (5 bases). The CDR3 covers 15 residues. CDR1 MNHEY and CDR2 SVGEGT come from the germline V gene. Trimming cost V 5 bases and J 6 bases, with 16 bases left between them.

This chain uses TRBV9 with TRBJ2-7; TRBD1 matches 9 bases. Germline values: CDR1 SGDLS, CDR2 YYNGEE. The CDR3 sequence is 15 residues long. J gave up 4 bases and V 4 bases, and 9 bases lay outside the gene matches. The CDR3, as DNA: TGTGCCAGCAGCCGACAGGGACAGGGTGTTTACGAGCAGTACTTC. Its protein product is CASSRQGQGVYEQYF.